The 26 T cell receptor beta chains reported below all come from one sample, sequenced in a study of T-cell memory formation after mild COVID-19. Via MiXCR, TCRdb re-called the 5' RACE reads, giving one row per CDR3 protein. The sample yields approximately 560,000 distinct CDR3 sequences, around 16% seen once. The sample consisted of PBMCs or a T cell subset sorted from them (not recorded which). Receptors were obtained from an adult woman who had mild COVID-19 (a few samples of this study predate the infection). Cell type and time point are not known.

This clonotype was recorded a few times. The V call is TRBV9, the J call TRBJ2-2; D tentatively fits TRBD1 or TRBD2 (5 bases each). CDR1 and CDR2 from the germline V gene are SGDLS and YYNGEE. The V end was cut by 1 base, the J end by 4 bases, with 11 bases between. CDR3 length: 15 residues. CDR3 bases: TGTGCCAGCAGCGTACGGGACCCTCCCACCGGGGAGCTGTTTTTT. Protein: CASSVRDPPTGELFF.

The chain has TRBV5-4 and TRBJ2-1; 7 bases agree with TRBD1. This CDR3 is built from 15 residues. Trimming removed 4 bases from V and 1 base from J; junction bases left unmatched: 5. Germline V gene data show CDR1 as SGHNT and CDR2 as YYREEE (reference sequence). The CDR3 sequence: CASSLGQASYNEQFF. In DNA form, the CDR3 reads TGTGCCAGCAGCCTAGGACAGGCTTCCTACAATGAGCAGTTCTTC.

The genes are TRBV5-1 and TRBJ1-1; 9 bases are a match to TRBD1. Germline V gene sequence: CDR1 SGHRS, CDR2 YFSETQ. This CDR3 has 16 residues. The V segment lost 4 bases and the J segment 1 base; nucleotides outside the gene matches: 8. The CDR3 DNA is TGCGCCAGCAGCCTAAATCAACAGGGGGCGAACACTGAAGCTTTCTTT. Its translation: CASSLNQQGANTEAFF.

This clonotype has only a few counts. V and J are TRBV24-1 and TRBJ2-7, with 9 bases fitting TRBD1. The germline CDR1 and CDR2 sequences are KGHDR and SFDVKD. With V trimmed by 5 bases and J by 0 bases, 4 bases remained unmatched. This CDR3 is built from 15 residues. The CDR3 is CATSVGTGSSYEQYF. In nucleotides, the CDR3 is TGTGCCACCAGTGTCGGGACAGGGAGCTCCTACGAGCAGTACTTC.

The chain employs TRBV18 and TRBJ2-7; 7 nucleotides match TRBD2. The V gene's germline CDR1 is KGHSH and CDR2 LQKENI. After removal of 3 bases from V and 5 bases from J, the junction contained 7 bases not matched to a gene. The length of the CDR3 is 14 residues. The CDR3 DNA follows: TGTGCCAGCTCACCGGGGGGGACTCAAAACGAGCAGTACTTC. Its protein is CASSPGGTQNEQYF. Based on the CDR3 plus reference TRBV18 and TRBJ2-7, the full variable domain is NAGVMQNPRHLVRRRGQEARLRCSPMKGHSHVYWYRQLPEEGLKFMVYLQKENIIDESGMPKERFSAEFPKEGPSILRIQQVVRGDSAAYFCASSPGGTQNEQYFGPGTRLTVT.

The rearrangement uses TRBV6-2 or TRBV6-3 and TRBJ1-5; 9 bases align to TRBD1. The V gene's germline CDR1 is MNHEY and CDR2 SVGEGT. This CDR3 spans 15 amino acids. J was trimmed by 4 bases and V by 4 bases; bases with no gene match: 5. CDR3 nucleotide sequence: TGTGCCAGCAGTTCCGGACAGGGGCCTAATCAGCCCCAGCATTTT. Encoded protein: CASSSGQGPNQPQHF.

This clonotype has a handful of counts. The J gene is TRBJ2-3, the V gene TRBV7-8; D tentatively reads TRBD1 or TRBD2 (5 bases each). The CDR3 covers 14 residues. The ends were cut back, 6 bases at V and 0 bases at J, with 10 bases in the middle. In germline, CDR1 is SGHVS, CDR2 FQNEAQ. In DNA form, the CDR3 reads TGTGCCAGCAGACCGGGACCCAGCACAGATACGCAGTATTTT. The encoded protein is CASRPGPSTDTQYF.

The chain has TRBV6-6 and TRBJ1-6, with D possibly TRBD1 on 6 matching bases. Trimming left V 0 bases short and J 8 bases short, with 17 bases between. CDR3 length equals 17 residues. Germline V CDR1 and CDR2: MNHNY, SVGAGI (reference sequence). The CDR3 is CASSYSRAGDRDSPLHF. The DNA for the CDR3 is TGTGCCAGCAGTTACTCGAGGGCAGGGGATAGGGATTCACCCCTCCACTTT.

The rearrangement links TRBV14 to TRBJ2-2; D is unclear. The V and J ends lost 1 base and 8 bases respectively, with 8 bases between them. CDR3 length equals 13 residues. Germline loops: CDR1 SGHDN, CDR2 FVKESK. The CDR3 region has the DNA TGTGCCAGCAGCCAAGCCCCGCGAGGGGAGCTGTTTTTT. Translating gives CASSQAPRGELFF.

This clonotype was counted between two and nine times. This rearrangement joins TRBV11-2 to TRBJ2-3; 10 bases align to TRBD2. The CDR3 covers 17 residues. With 0 bases clipped from V and 4 bases from J, the junction kept 7 bases outside the gene matches. Looked up from germline, CDR1 is SGHAT and CDR2 is FQNNGV. CDR3 DNA sequence: TGTGCCAGCAGCTTAGATCGACTAGCGGGTGGGCCAGATACGCAGTATTTT. This encodes CASSLDRLAGGPDTQYF.

This clonotype occurred a few times. The J gene is TRBJ2-5, the V gene TRBV2; 9 bases map to TRBD1. CDR3 length equals 15 residues. Trimming took 6 bases from V and 5 from J; bases not matched to a gene: 10. CDR1 and CDR2 from the germline V gene are SNHLY and FYNNEI. DNA of the CDR3: TGTGCCAGCAGCGTAACAGGGGGCGCAAGGGAGACCCAGTACTTC. Translating it yields CASSVTGGARETQYF.

In this sample, this clonotype turned up a few times. V gene TRBV5-1 combines with J gene TRBJ2-7; 11 bases are a match to TRBD2. Germline V gene lookup returns CDR1 SGHRS and CDR2 YFSETQ. V was clipped by 0 bases and J by 5 bases; unmatched bases: 4. The CDR3 totals 15 residues. The CDR3 sequence is CASSLASGGPDEQYF. The CDR3 coding sequence is TGCGCCAGCAGCTTGGCTAGCGGGGGGCCAGACGAGCAGTACTTC. The entire variable domain, with the rest obtained from reference TRBV5-1 and TRBJ2-7, is as follows: KAGVTQTPRYLIKTRGQQVTLSCSPISGHRSVSWYQQTPGQGLQFLFEYFSETQRNKGNFPGRFSGRQFSNSRSEMNVSTLELGDSALYLCASSLASGGPDEQYFGPGTRLTVT.

This clonotype was detected only a few times. The genes are TRBV20-1 and TRBJ2-5, with a possible D match to TRBD1 (5 bases). Germline V gene data show CDR1 as DFQATT and CDR2 as SNEGSKA (reference sequence). The CDR3 is 13 amino acids. V was cut by 0 bases and J by 5 bases, with 10 bases left in between. The DNA of the CDR3 is TGCAGTGCTAGAGACAGGGTACAGGAGACCCAGTACTTC. It codes for CSARDRVQETQYF.

This clonotype was detected a few times. V and J are TRBV12-3 or TRBV12-4 and TRBJ1-5; D is unclear. The CDR3 is 15 amino acids. Trimming removed 2 bases at V and 2 bases at J, with 10 bases between. The CDR3 DNA reads as TGTGCCAGCAGTTTACGGGGTTGGGGCAATCAGCCCCAGCATTTT. Amino acid sequence: CASSLRGWGNQPQHF.

This clonotype has a handful of counts. The chain recombines TRBV6-5 with TRBJ2-3; 7 bases match TRBD1. The CDR3 runs to 17 residues. Looked up from germline, CDR1 is MNHEY and CDR2 is SVGAGI. With V trimmed by 5 bases and J by 3 bases, 14 bases remained unmatched. The chain's CDR3 is CASSNGTALASTDTQYF. The CDR3 DNA sequence: TGTGCCAGCAGTAACGGGACAGCCCTTGCTTCTACAGATACGCAGTATTTT.

V is TRBV7-9 and J is TRBJ2-6; D ambiguous. The V end lost 1 base, the J end lost 6 bases, and 10 bases lay between the germline ends. CDR3 length: 15 residues. Germline V gives CDR1 SEHNR, CDR2 FQNEAQ (reference sequence). Here the CDR3 DNA reads TGTGCCAGCAGCTTAGGTTTCTCAGAGGCCAACGTCCTGACTTTC. This codes for CASSLGFSEANVLTF. Together with reference TRBV7-9 and TRBJ2-6, the CDR3 gives the full variable domain: DTGVSQNPRHKITKRGQNVTFRCDPISEHNRLYWYRQTLGQGPEFLTYFQNEAQLEKSRLLSDRFSAERPKGSFSTLEIQRTEQGDSAMYLCASSLGFSEANVLTFGAGSRLTVL.

This clonotype appeared a few times. The rearrangement joins TRBV6-4 to TRBJ1-1, with TRBD1 as a possible D gene (5 bases). The V gene lost 6 bases and the J gene lost 1 base, with 15 bases spanning the gap. Per the germline V gene, CDR1 is MRHNA and CDR2 is SNTAGT. This CDR3 is built from 15 residues. The CDR3 coding sequence is TGTGCCAGCAGGGGCACCGGGACGGCGAACACTGAAGCTTTCTTT. Amino acid sequence: CASRGTGTANTEAFF.

This clonotype was recorded a few times. The V call is TRBV4-1, the J call TRBJ1-5, with TRBD1 identical over 9 bases. V lost 6 bases to trimming and J lost 2 bases; unmatched junction nucleotides: 8. This CDR3 is built from 16 residues. Germline V gives CDR1 MGHRA, CDR2 YSYEKL. The chain's CDR3 is CASSPTGGYGNQPQHF. The CDR3 bases are TGCGCCAGCAGTCCTACAGGGGGCTATGGCAATCAGCCCCAGCATTTT.

This clonotype was counted between two and nine times. The chain couples TRBV19 to TRBJ2-3; possibly TRBD2 for D (6 bases). Looked up from germline, CDR1 is LNHDA and CDR2 is SQIVND (reference sequence). V gave up 4 bases and J gave up 6 bases, with 14 bases separating them. The CDR3 extends over 14 amino acids. The CDR3 nucleotides read TGTGCCAGTAGTAAGTCTCCGGGAGTGGATACGCAGTATTTT. Protein: CASSKSPGVDTQYF.

CDR3 coding DNA: TGTGCCAGCAGCCCTTCGCCCAATGAGCAGTTCTTC. Translated, it gives CASSPSPNEQFF. The rearrangement uses TRBV12-3 or TRBV12-4 and TRBJ2-1; D uncertain. The CDR3 length is 12 residues. V shed 6 bases and J shed 6 bases, with 9 bases lying between them.

The chain recombines TRBV11-2 with TRBJ2-1; a weak D match, TRBD1 (5 bases). The CDR3 sequence is 13 residues long. V lost 4 bases to trimming and J lost 9 bases, with 13 bases between them. CDR1 is SGHAT, CDR2 FQNNGV, per germline. This chain's CDR3 is CASSSGLELEQFF. The CDR3 DNA sequence: TGTGCCAGCAGCTCAGGGCTAGAGCTTGAGCAGTTCTTC.

This clonotype was seen only a few times. J is TRBJ2-7 and V is TRBV3-1, with D perhaps TRBD1 (5 bases). The CDR3 contains 14 residues. Germline CDR1 is LGHDT and CDR2 is YNNKEL (reference sequence). Trimming pared 3 bases from V and 0 bases from J, leaving 9 bases between. The DNA of the CDR3 is TGTGCCAGCAGCCACGGCAGGGACTCCTACGAGCAGTACTTC. Amino acid sequence: CASSHGRDSYEQYF.

This chain links TRBV12-3 or TRBV12-4 with TRBJ2-5; D gene ambiguous. The CDR3 is 13 residues long. Trimming took 4 bases from V and 5 from J, leaving 11 bases between them. For the CDR3, the DNA is TGTGCCAGCAGTTCCAGCGCTGAGGAGACCCAGTACTTC. Its protein product is CASSSSAEETQYF.

V usage is TRBV7-3 and J usage is TRBJ2-1; D is undetermined. This CDR3 contains 15 residues. Germline CDR1 is SGHTA and CDR2 is FQGTGA. V gave up 2 bases and J gave up 6 bases, with 14 bases separating them. This chain's CDR3 is CASSLLPPPGNEQFF. The CDR3 nucleotides are TGTGCCAGCAGCTTACTGCCCCCCCCAGGCAATGAGCAGTTCTTC.

The chain is built from TRBV2 and TRBJ1-3; D is unresolved. CDR3 size: 15 residues. Germline-derived CDR1 and CDR2 are SNHLY and FYNNEI. Trimming left V 4 bases short and J 0 bases short, with 10 bases between. CDR3 amino acids: CASSVEPSSGNTIYF. Here the CDR3 DNA reads TGTGCCAGCAGTGTTGAACCGAGCTCTGGAAACACCATATATTTT.

The V gene is TRBV7-2, the J gene TRBJ2-5; D ambiguous. Germline V CDR1 and CDR2: SGHTA, FQGNSA. The CDR3 loop spans 15 amino acids. V was cut by 0 bases and J by 4 bases, with 12 bases left in between. DNA for the CDR3: TGTGCCAGCAGCTTAGCGCTAAGGCGGAGAGAGACCCAGTACTTC. It yields the protein CASSLALRRRETQYF.